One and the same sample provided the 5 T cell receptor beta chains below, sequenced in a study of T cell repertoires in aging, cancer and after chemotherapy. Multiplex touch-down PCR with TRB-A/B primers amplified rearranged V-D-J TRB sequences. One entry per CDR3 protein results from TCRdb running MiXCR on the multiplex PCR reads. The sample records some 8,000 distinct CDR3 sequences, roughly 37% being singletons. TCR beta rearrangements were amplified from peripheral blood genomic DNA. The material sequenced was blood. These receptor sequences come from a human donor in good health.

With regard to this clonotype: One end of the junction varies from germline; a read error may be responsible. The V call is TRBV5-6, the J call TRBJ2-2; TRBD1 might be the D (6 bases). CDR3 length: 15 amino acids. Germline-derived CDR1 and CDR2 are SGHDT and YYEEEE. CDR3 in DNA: TGTGCCAACAGCTTGGCATGGGACACCACCGGGGAGCTGTTTTTT. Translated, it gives CANSLAWDTTGELFF. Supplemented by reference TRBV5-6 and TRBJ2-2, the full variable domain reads DAGVTQSPTHLIKTRGQQVTLRCSPKSGHDTVSWYQQALGQGPQFIFQYYEEEERQRGNFPDRFSGHQFPNYSSELNVNALLLGDSALYLCANSLAWDTTGELFFGEGSRLTVL.

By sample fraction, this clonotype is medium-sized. This CDR3 is CSAEDRGAYEQYF. In DNA form, the CDR3 reads TGCAGCGCCGAGGACAGGGGTGCCTACGAGCAGTACTTC. The chain links TRBV29-1 to TRBJ2-7, with 9 bases fitting TRBD1. Per the germline V gene, CDR1 is SQVTM and CDR2 is ANQGSEA. J gave up 2 bases and V 7 bases, and 6 bases lay outside the gene matches. The CDR3 loop spans 13 amino acids.

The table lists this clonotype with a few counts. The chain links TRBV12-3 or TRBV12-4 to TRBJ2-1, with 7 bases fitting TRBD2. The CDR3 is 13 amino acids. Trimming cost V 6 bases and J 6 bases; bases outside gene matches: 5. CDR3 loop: CASSWGRGNEQFF. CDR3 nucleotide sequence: TGTGCCAGCAGCTGGGGGAGGGGCAATGAGCAGTTCTTC.

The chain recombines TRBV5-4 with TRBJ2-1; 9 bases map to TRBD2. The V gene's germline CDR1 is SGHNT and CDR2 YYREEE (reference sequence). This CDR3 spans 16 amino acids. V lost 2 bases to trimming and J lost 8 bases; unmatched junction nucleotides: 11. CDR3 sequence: CASSFSPSGDPDEQFF. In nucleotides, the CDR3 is TGTGCCAGCAGCTTCTCCCCTAGCGGGGACCCTGATGAGCAGTTCTTC.

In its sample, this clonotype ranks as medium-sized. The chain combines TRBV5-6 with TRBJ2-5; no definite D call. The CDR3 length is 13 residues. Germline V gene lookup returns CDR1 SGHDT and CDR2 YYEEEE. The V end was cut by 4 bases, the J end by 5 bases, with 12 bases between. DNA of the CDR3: TGTGCCAGCAGCCCGCGACGGCGGGAGACCCAGTACTTC. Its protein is CASSPRRRETQYF.